The 31 T cell receptor beta chains below all came from one sample that was sequenced in a study of T cell repertoires in cytomegalovirus infection. Each CDR3 protein gets one entry after TCRdb re-called the reads with MiXCR. The sample shows nearly 550,000 distinct CDR3 sequences, 15% to 20% of them seen only once. The sequenced sample was CD8+ T cells from PBMCs. The receptors originated from a human donor in good health (CMV status not recorded). Some clones in this sample may be carry-over from other donors' samples.

About this clonotype: Just one base apart from a much larger clone, this may be a read error. The chain has TRBV10-3 and TRBJ2-7; 7 nucleotides line up with TRBD1. This CDR3 region has 15 residues. The V gene end was trimmed by 4 bases and the J gene end by 6 bases; junction bases not matched to a gene: 12. CDR1 and CDR2 from the germline V gene are ENHRY and SYGVKD. CDR3 loop: CAISGWDSGTFEQYF. CDR3 in DNA: TGTGCCATCAGTGGATGGGACAGTGGAACATTCGAGCAGTACTTC.

This clonotype was observed many times. The chain joins TRBV7-9 to TRBJ2-7; D gene ambiguous. Trimming took off 7 bases at V and 7 bases at J, with 14 bases between the two ends. The CDR3 runs to 12 residues. Looked up from germline, CDR1 is SEHNR and CDR2 is FQNEAQ (reference sequence). The CDR3 here is CASTAGPGEQYF. The CDR3 nucleotides read TGTGCCAGCACCGCTGGGCCCGGGGAGCAGTACTTC.

This clonotype has a count of ten or more. The J gene is TRBJ2-5, the V gene TRBV7-3, with 11 bases identical to TRBD2. V lost 5 bases to trimming and J lost 3 bases; unmatched junction nucleotides: 5. CDR1 is SGHTA, CDR2 FQGTGA, per germline. This CDR3 comprises 15 residues. The CDR3 nucleotides are TGTGCCAGCAGCGCCGGGACTAGCGGAAAAGAGACCCAGTACTTC. It codes for CASSAGTSGKETQYF.

Details on this clonotype: Given a much more abundant clone one base away, this may be a read error. The chain has TRBV27 and TRBJ2-7; D possibly corresponds to TRBD1 (5 bases). The CDR3 runs 14 residues. From germline, CDR1 is MNHEY and CDR2 SMNVEV (reference sequence). In DNA, the CDR3 is TGTGCCAGCAGTTTATCAGGGGCAGGGCTCGAGCAGTCCTTC. Translating it yields CASSLSGAGLEQSF.

The rearrangement links TRBV6-5 to TRBJ2-1, with 7 bases lining up with TRBD2. Germline CDR1 MNHEY, CDR2 SVGAGI. V dropped 0 bases and J dropped 10; count of bases not matched to a gene: 0. The CDR3 sequence is 12 residues long. CDR3 amino acids: CASSYSGLEQFF. The CDR3 coding sequence is TGTGCCAGCAGTTACTCGGGACTAGAGCAGTTCTTC.

A word on this clonotype: Since no conserved phenylalanine or tryptophan closes the CDR3, a read error is the likely cause. V usage is TRBV5-1 and J usage is TRBJ1-2; 11 nucleotides match TRBD1. This CDR3 region has 15 residues. Losses at the gene ends were 3 bases for V and 4 bases for J; bases not matched to a gene: 5. CDR1 is SGHRS, CDR2 YFSETQ, per germline. The CDR3 region has the DNA TGCGCCAGCAGCTCGAGGACAGGGGGCGGCTATGGCTACACCTAC. Residues: CASSSRTGGGYGYTY.

This chain links TRBV30 with TRBJ1-5; D is unresolved. Germline V CDR1 and CDR2: GTSNPN, SVGIG (reference sequence). This CDR3 contains 11 residues. V was pared by 5 bases and J by 3 bases, with 5 bases between. CDR3 DNA sequence: TGTGCCTGGGGCCCCAATCAGCCCCAGCATTTT. Amino acid sequence: CAWGPNQPQHF.

This clonotype was seen many times. The rearrangement joins TRBV12-3 or TRBV12-4 to TRBJ1-2; D not resolved. V lost 7 bases and J lost 4, with 16 bases in between. The CDR3 has 14 amino acids. The CDR3 is CASTLSRNRYGYTF. CDR3 bases: TGTGCCAGCACTTTGTCCAGAAATCGCTATGGCTACACCTTC.

This clonotype was picked up many times. V is TRBV11-2 and J is TRBJ1-1; D remains unclear. The CDR3 is 13 residues long. The V end lost 5 bases, the J end lost 2 bases, and 9 bases lay between the germline ends. CDR1 SGHAT and CDR2 FQNNGV come from the germline V gene. The CDR3 sequence is CASSSKTNTEAFF. The CDR3 coding sequence is TGTGCCAGCAGCAGTAAGACTAACACTGAAGCTTTCTTT.

This clonotype has a single count. One end of the junction does not line up with germline, which may come from a read error. The CDR3 is CASSFQGFMDTQYF. The CDR3 DNA follows: TGCGCCAGCAGCTTTCAAGGGTTCATGGATACGCAGTATTTT. The rearrangement links TRBV13 to TRBJ2-3; D unclear. Germline V gives CDR1 PRHDT, CDR2 FYEKMQ (reference sequence). The CDR3 contains 14 residues.

This clonotype was seen a handful of times. The V gene is TRBV11-2, the J gene TRBJ2-7, with TRBD1 matching 11 bases. J was trimmed by 7 bases and V by 5 bases; bases with no gene match: 7. Germline V gene lookup returns CDR1 SGHAT and CDR2 FQNNGV. The CDR3 covers 14 residues. DNA of the CDR3: TGTGCCAGCAGCCTAGGACAGGGGGCGAGAGAGCAGTACTTC. It specifies CASSLGQGAREQYF.

This clonotype was recorded at least ten times. The chain recombines TRBV7-3 with TRBJ2-1, with TRBD2 identical over 12 bases. Germline V gene lookup returns CDR1 SGHTA and CDR2 FQGTGA. CDR3 size: 17 residues. Losses at the gene ends were 0 bases for V and 7 bases for J; bases not matched to a gene: 7. CDR3 loop: CASSLTGGLAGGNEQFF. CDR3 in DNA: TGTGCCAGCAGCTTAACTGGAGGGCTAGCGGGGGGGAATGAGCAGTTCTTC.

Note on this clonotype: A much larger clone sits a single nucleotide away, making a read error possible. The CDR3 ends on some other residue instead of the conserved phenylalanine or tryptophan, so this is likely a read error. This chain joins TRBV5-5 and TRBJ2-5; D might be TRBD1 (7 bases). V shed 1 base and J shed 6 bases, with 13 bases lying between them. CDR1 and CDR2 (germline): SGHKS, YYEKEE (reference sequence). The CDR3 sequence is 14 residues long. CDR3 sequence reads: CASSLNSGGKTQYL. Written as DNA, the CDR3 is TGTGCCAGCAGCTTGAACTCAGGGGGGAAGACCCAGTACTTA.

This clonotype occurred many times. The chain combines TRBV12-3 or TRBV12-4 with TRBJ2-5, with D possibly being TRBD1 (6 bases). Deletions cut 5 bases from V and 5 bases from J, with 21 bases between. The CDR3 is 16 amino acids. The CDR3, as DNA: TGTGCCAGCAGTCTCACATCGGGACACCCTTCGGAGACCCAGTACTTC. Its protein product is CASSLTSGHPSETQYF.

In its sample, this clonotype was seen many times. V gene TRBV29-1 combines with J gene TRBJ2-6; the match to TRBD1 covers 8 bases. CDR1 and CDR2 from the germline V gene are SQVTM and ANQGSEA. CDR3 size: 19 residues. V was pared by 0 bases and J by 0 bases, with 10 bases of the junction left unmatched. The CDR3 region has the DNA TGCAGCGTTGAAGATCGTAAGGACAGGGACCTCTCTGGGGCCAACGTCCTGACTTTC. Amino acids: CSVEDRKDRDLSGANVLTF. The whole variable domain, remainder taken from reference TRBV29-1 and TRBJ2-6, is SAVISQKPSRDICQRGTSLTIQCQVDSQVTMMFWYRQQPGQSLTLIATANQGSEATYESGFVIDKFPISRPNLTFSTLTVSNMSPEDSSIYLCSVEDRKDRDLSGANVLTFGAGSRLTVL.

The V gene is TRBV2, the J gene TRBJ1-5; no clear D. V was clipped by 0 bases and J by 7 bases, with 10 bases between them. This CDR3 comprises 14 residues. The germline CDR1 and CDR2 sequences are SNHLY and FYNNEI. In DNA form, the CDR3 reads TGTGCCAGCAGTGAAGCGGGCAGAAACCAGCCCCAGCATTTT. Amino acid sequence: CASSEAGRNQPQHF.

This clonotype was counted at least ten times. The chain's CDR3 is CASSTGSGSSYNEQFF. The CDR3 DNA is TGTGCCAGCAGTACGGGGAGCGGGAGCTCCTACAATGAGCAGTTCTTC. The chain combines TRBV12-3 or TRBV12-4 with TRBJ2-1; 8 bases are a match to TRBD2. The J segment lost 0 bases and the V segment lost 5 bases, leaving 6 bases of the junction unmatched. The CDR3 has 16 residues.

A note on this clonotype: A read error may explain this, as a much larger clone is one base away. This rearrangement joins TRBV7-2 to TRBJ1-2; D might be TRBD1 (5 bases). The CDR3 runs 13 residues. The germline V gene has CDR1 SGHTA and CDR2 FQGNSA. For the CDR3, the DNA is TGTGCCAGCACCCCCAGCAGGACATATGACTACACCTTC. It encodes CASTPSRTYDYTF. The entire variable domain, with the rest obtained from reference TRBV7-2 and TRBJ1-2, is as follows: GAGVSQSPSNKVTEKGKDVELRCDPISGHTALYWYRQSLGQGLEFLIYFQGNSAPDKSGLPSDRFSAERTGGSVSTLTIQRTQQEDSAVYLCASTPSRTYDYTFGSGTRLTVV.

This clonotype was counted many times. This chain connects TRBV12-3 or TRBV12-4 to TRBJ1-5; tentative D call: TRBD1 (6 bases). Trimming cost V 1 base and J 6 bases, with 13 bases left between them. CDR3 length equals 15 residues. The CDR3 DNA is TGTGCCAGCAGTTTAGAGGGGGGGGACGGTCAGCCCCAGCATTTT. Translation gives CASSLEGGDGQPQHF.

This clonotype has just a few counts. The chain combines TRBV5-1 with TRBJ1-1; D unresolved. Per germline, CDR1 SGHRS and CDR2 YFSETQ. V was trimmed by 2 bases and J by 5 bases, leaving 16 bases between them. This CDR3 comprises 15 residues. Here the CDR3 reads CASSFLTGRLTEAFF. The DNA of the CDR3 is TGCGCCAGCAGCTTCCTGACGGGCCGGCTGACTGAAGCTTTCTTT.

This chain links TRBV6-2 or TRBV6-3 with TRBJ2-3; 9 positions match TRBD2. After removal of 0 bases from V and 0 bases from J, the junction contained 4 bases not matched to a gene. CDR3 length: 17 residues. Germline V lookup: CDR1 MNHEY, CDR2 SVGEGT. The CDR3 loop is CASSYSAGGTSTDTQYF. The CDR3 DNA is TGTGCCAGCAGTTACTCGGCGGGAGGGACTAGCACAGATACGCAGTATTTT.

The table lists this clonotype with many counts. V and J are TRBV5-1 and TRBJ1-1; TRBD1 matches at 8 bases. The junction had 11 bases not matched to a gene; V was cut back by 0 bases and J by 4 bases. The CDR3 runs 17 residues. The V gene's germline CDR1 is SGHRS and CDR2 YFSETQ. The CDR3 DNA reads TGCGCCAGCAGCTTGGGAGACAGGGGAGGTTTGGGCACTGAAGCTTTCTTT. It codes for CASSLGDRGGLGTEAFF.

The V and J genes are TRBV19 and TRBJ1-4; D remains ambiguous. The CDR3 length is 13 residues. V dropped 5 bases and J dropped 8 bases, with 12 bases sitting between them. Germline-derived CDR1 and CDR2 are LNHDA and SQIVND (reference sequence). CDR3 in amino acids: CASSETAVEKLFF. CDR3 bases: TGTGCCAGTAGTGAGACCGCGGTAGAAAAACTGTTTTTT.

The rearrangement links TRBV15 to TRBJ2-7; the D gene is possibly TRBD1 (6 bases). The CDR3 sequence is 14 residues long. Trimming shortened V by 1 base and J by 1 base, and 8 bases separated the two germline ends. Germline V gene sequence: CDR1 LNHNV, CDR2 YYDKDF (reference sequence). CDR3 sequence (DNA): TGTGCCACCAGCAGAGTCCAGGGGTCCTACGAGCAGTACTTC. It codes for CATSRVQGSYEQYF.

In this sample, this clonotype turned up a few times. This chain links TRBV12-3 or TRBV12-4 with TRBJ2-3, with unresolved D. The germline V and J ends were trimmed by 1 base and 3 bases, with 8 bases remaining between them. The CDR3 length is 14 residues. The CDR3 nucleotides are TGTGCCAGCAGTTTAGAGCCCGCGACAGATACGCAGTATTTT. It is translated as CASSLEPATDTQYF.

This clonotype has a single count. The chain links TRBV6-5 to TRBJ1-2, with no clear D. The CDR3 runs 13 residues. Germline V gives CDR1 MNHEY, CDR2 SVGAGI. V lost 7 bases and J lost 0, with 9 bases in between. The CDR3 is CASTLNTNYGYTF. For the CDR3, the DNA is TGTGCCAGCACCCTTAACACTAACTATGGCTACACCTTC.

This rearrangement joins TRBV15 to TRBJ2-1; TRBD1 agrees at 8 bases. The CDR3 contains 14 residues. CDR1 LNHNV and CDR2 YYDKDF come from the germline V gene (reference sequence). V shed 0 bases and J 9 bases; nucleotides not matched to a gene: 4. The CDR3 sequence: CATSRDRGLGEQFF. In DNA form, the CDR3 reads TGTGCCACCAGCAGAGACAGGGGGCTGGGTGAGCAGTTCTTC.

This clonotype was recorded at least ten times. The rearrangement joins TRBV5-1 to TRBJ1-5, with 8 nucleotides matching TRBD1. The CDR3 spans 17 residues. V was clipped by 0 bases and J by 2 bases; unmatched bases: 7. Germline V gene lookup returns CDR1 SGHRS and CDR2 YFSETQ. Here the CDR3 DNA reads TGCGCCAGCAGCTTGGGGGACAGGTTTGACGGCAATCAGCCCCAGCATTTT. Translating gives CASSLGDRFDGNQPQHF. Full variable domain (remainder filled in from reference TRBV5-1 and TRBJ1-5): KAGVTQTPRYLIKTRGQQVTLSCSPISGHRSVSWYQQTPGQGLQFLFEYFSETQRNKGNFPGRFSGRQFSNSRSEMNVSTLELGDSALYLCASSLGDRFDGNQPQHFGDGTRLSIL.

The chain uses TRBV27 and TRBJ2-2; D perhaps matches TRBD2 (6 bases). V was shortened by 2 bases and J by 5 bases, with 18 bases between the two germline ends. Germline assignment: CDR1 MNHEY and CDR2 SMNVEV (reference sequence). The CDR3 covers 17 residues. CDR3 nucleotide sequence: TGTGCCAGCAGTTTAGCGCGGGGTGGGTACGGGACCGGGGAGCTGTTTTTT. This codes for CASSLARGGYGTGELFF.

In this sample, this clonotype turned up many times. The chain has TRBV29-1 and TRBJ2-5, with D unclear. CDR1 SQVTM and CDR2 ANQGSEA come from the germline V gene. Trimming removed 6 bases at V and 0 bases at J, with 11 bases between. CDR3 length: 13 residues. In DNA, the CDR3 is TGCAGCGTCGGTAGACCGAACCAAGAGACCCAGTACTTC. Translating gives CSVGRPNQETQYF.

This clonotype was picked up a small number of times. The V call is TRBV27, the J call TRBJ1-3; the match to TRBD1 covers 7 bases. Germline V CDR1 and CDR2: MNHEY, SMNVEV (reference sequence). V gave up 11 bases and J gave up 2 bases; unmatched junction bases: 9. The CDR3 extends over 14 amino acids. CDR3 amino acids: CAARAGGPGNTIYF. The CDR3, as DNA: TGTGCCGCCCGGGCAGGGGGACCTGGAAACACCATATATTTT.